The 14 T cell receptor beta chains listed next were all sequenced from one sample in a study of brain metastases from non-small cell lung cancer. Sequenced by immunoSEQ multiplex PCR; TCRdb stores in-frame clones only, minus some. The sample shows over a thousand clones, under 85% of them seen only once. Specimen: tissue from a brain metastasis. These receptors originate from a donor aged 40 or over with non-small cell lung cancer.

V gene TRBV9 combines with J gene TRBJ1-3; D gene ambiguous. Germline CDR1 and CDR2: SGDLS and YYNGEE. The CDR3 covers 12 residues. V lost 4 bases and J lost 4, with 6 bases in between. CDR3 nucleotides: TGTGCCAGCAGCTACCAAGGAAACACCATATATTTT. Translation gives CASSYQGNTIYF.

This rearrangement joins TRBV18 to TRBJ1-1; D gene uncertain. The CDR3 is 12 residues long. Per the germline V gene, CDR1 is KGHSH and CDR2 is LQKENI. The germline V and J ends were trimmed by 4 bases and 3 bases, with 6 bases remaining between them. The CDR3 DNA sequence: TGTGCCAGCTCACTCTCATACACTGAAGCTTTCTTT. Translating gives CASSLSYTEAFF.

V and J are TRBV28 and TRBJ2-5; TRBD2 might be the D (6 bases). The CDR3 covers 12 residues. Per the germline V gene, CDR1 is MDHEN and CDR2 is SYDVKM. Trimming took off 7 bases at V and 7 bases at J, with 13 bases between the two ends. As DNA, the CDR3 is TGTGCCAGCACCCTTCCCGGGGGGACCCAGTACTTC. It translates to CASTLPGGTQYF.

The rearrangement uses TRBV14 and TRBJ1-2; possible D gene TRBD1, 5 bases. Trimming took 4 bases from V and 2 from J, leaving 11 bases between them. The CDR3 loop spans 14 amino acids. Germline CDR1 SGHDN, CDR2 FVKESK. The CDR3 coding sequence is TGTGCCAGCAGCCCCTCGACAGTGAACTATGGCTACACCTTC. Protein sequence: CASSPSTVNYGYTF.

J is TRBJ1-5 and V is TRBV4-2; tentatively, D is TRBD1 (6 bases). Per the germline V gene, CDR1 is LGHNA and CDR2 is YNFKEQ. The CDR3 has 18 residues. The germline V and J ends were trimmed by 0 bases and 0 bases, with 15 bases remaining between them. The CDR3 region is CASSQDPRTDHSNQPQHF. CDR3 in DNA: TGTGCCAGCAGCCAAGATCCTCGGACAGACCATAGCAATCAGCCCCAGCATTTT.

The rearrangement uses TRBV27 and TRBJ2-3, with a possible D match to TRBD2 (6 bases). This CDR3 contains 15 residues. From germline, CDR1 is MNHEY and CDR2 SMNVEV (reference sequence). The V end was cut by 3 bases, the J end by 0 bases, with 10 bases between. CDR3 coding DNA: TGTGCCAGCAGTTTTGTGGGGACTAGCACAGATACGCAGTATTTT. Amino acids: CASSFVGTSTDTQYF.

This clone was seen just once. The CDR3 sequence: CASSGPGGAFF. The CDR3 nucleotides read TGTGCCAGCAGCGGGCCGGGGGGCGCTTTCTTT. The V call is TRBV28, the J call TRBJ1-1; D may be TRBD1 (6 bases). V was pared by 6 bases and J by 11 bases, with 13 bases between. CDR1 and CDR2 from the germline V gene are MDHEN and SYDVKM. The CDR3 is 11 amino acids.

This clone was detected only a few times. The chain recombines TRBV5-1 with TRBJ1-4; 7 bases map to TRBD1. The CDR3 is 15 amino acids. The V gene end was trimmed by 0 bases and the J gene end by 8 bases; junction bases not matched to a gene: 7. Germline assignment: CDR1 SGHRS and CDR2 YFSETQ. CDR3 DNA sequence: TGCGCCAGCAGCTTGGAGGGACAGCAGACCGAAAAACTGTTTTTT. It codes for CASSLEGQQTEKLFF.

J is TRBJ2-2 and V is TRBV5-1, with a weak D call TRBD2 (5 bases). Germline V gives CDR1 SGHRS, CDR2 YFSETQ. The CDR3 sequence is 14 residues long. V was clipped by 7 bases and J by 5 bases, with 15 bases between them. CDR3 DNA sequence: TGCGCCAGCGAGGACGGAGGTAATACCGGGGAGCTGTTTTTT. This sequence encodes CASEDGGNTGELFF.

A few counts support this clone. In nucleotides, the CDR3 is TGTGCCAGCAGCCATCAAGGACAGGGGGTTTATGGCTACACCTTC. Amino acid sequence: CASSHQGQGVYGYTF. The J gene is TRBJ1-2, the V gene TRBV6-5; TRBD1 matches at 10 bases. Germline V gene sequence: CDR1 MNHEY, CDR2 SVGAGI. The CDR3 runs 15 residues. J lost 5 bases, V lost 6 bases, and 9 bases had no gene match.

The chain combines TRBV11-3 with TRBJ2-2; D is uncertain. The ends were cut back, 0 bases at V and 2 bases at J, with 1 base in the middle. The CDR3 is made up of 13 amino acids. Germline loops: CDR1 SGHNT, CDR2 YENEEA. The CDR3 DNA is TGTGCCAGCAGCTTAGACAACACCGGGGAGCTGTTTTTT. The encoded protein is CASSLDNTGELFF.

The sample holds one count of this clone. This chain uses TRBV30 with TRBJ2-6; D perhaps matches TRBD2 (5 bases). Germline V gene sequence: CDR1 GTSNPN, CDR2 SVGIG (reference sequence). The CDR3 sequence is 13 residues long. The CDR3 DNA reads as TGTGCACATAGGGTAGCGGGGGCCAACGTCCTGACTTTC. Residues: CAHRVAGANVLTF.

J is TRBJ2-7 and V is TRBV28, with D possibly being TRBD2 (6 bases). The V and J ends lost 6 bases and 2 bases respectively, with 14 bases between them. The CDR3 has 14 amino acids. Germline CDR1 is MDHEN and CDR2 is SYDVKM. The DNA of the CDR3 is TGTGCCAGCAGCCCTGGGGGGAATACCTACGAGCAGTACTTC. Protein product: CASSPGGNTYEQYF.

The chain uses TRBV11-1 and TRBJ2-3; weak D call: TRBD1 (6 bases). V lost 5 bases and J lost 1, with 10 bases in between. The CDR3 has 14 amino acids. Germline CDR1 SGHAT, CDR2 FQDESV (reference sequence). The CDR3 coding sequence is TGTGCCAGCAGCACGAACAGGGGCACAGATACGCAGTATTTT. As protein: CASSTNRGTDTQYF.